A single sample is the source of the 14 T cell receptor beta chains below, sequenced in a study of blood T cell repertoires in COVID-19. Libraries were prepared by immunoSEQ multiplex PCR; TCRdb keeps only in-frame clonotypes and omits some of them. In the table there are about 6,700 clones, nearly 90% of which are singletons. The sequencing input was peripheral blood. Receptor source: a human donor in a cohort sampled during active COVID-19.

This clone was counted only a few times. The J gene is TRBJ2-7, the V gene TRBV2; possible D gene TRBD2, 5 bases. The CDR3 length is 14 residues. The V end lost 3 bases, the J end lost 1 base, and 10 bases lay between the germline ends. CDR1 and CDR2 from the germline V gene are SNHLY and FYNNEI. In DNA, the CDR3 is TGTGCCAGCAGTGAGGGGAGCCTTTCCTACGAGCAGTACTTC. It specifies CASSEGSLSYEQYF.

CDR3 in amino acids: CAISERGAPTGEQYF. The CDR3, as DNA: TGTGCCATCAGTGAACGGGGGGCCCCAACCGGCGAGCAGTACTTC. The J gene is TRBJ2-7, the V gene TRBV10-3; D is perhaps TRBD2 (7 bases). V lost 3 bases to trimming and J lost 6 bases, with 18 bases between them. The CDR3 loop spans 15 amino acids. Germline V gene data show CDR1 as ENHRY and CDR2 as SYGVKD.

Written as DNA, the CDR3 is TGTGCCAGCAGCCCCAGGACTAGCGGAGAGACCCAGTACTTC. It yields the protein CASSPRTSGETQYF. The chain is built from TRBV9 and TRBJ2-5, with 10 bases aligning to TRBD2. J lost 4 bases, V lost 4 bases, and 4 bases had no gene match. Germline V gene sequence: CDR1 SGDLS, CDR2 YYNGEE. The CDR3 covers 14 residues.

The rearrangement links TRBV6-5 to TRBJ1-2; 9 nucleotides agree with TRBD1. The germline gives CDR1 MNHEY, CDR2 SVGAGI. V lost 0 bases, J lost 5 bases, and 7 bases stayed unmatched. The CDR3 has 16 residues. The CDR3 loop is CASSYSTRTGAYGYTF. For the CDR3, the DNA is TGTGCCAGCAGTTACTCGACCAGGACAGGGGCTTATGGCTACACCTTC.

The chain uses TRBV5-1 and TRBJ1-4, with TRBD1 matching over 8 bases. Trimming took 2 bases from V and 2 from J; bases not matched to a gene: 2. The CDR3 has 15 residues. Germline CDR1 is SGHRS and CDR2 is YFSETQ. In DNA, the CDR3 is TGCGCCAGCAGCTTAAGACAGGGGACTAATGAAAAACTGTTTTTT. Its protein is CASSLRQGTNEKLFF. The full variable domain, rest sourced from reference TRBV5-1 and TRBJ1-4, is KAGVTQTPRYLIKTRGQQVTLSCSPISGHRSVSWYQQTPGQGLQFLFEYFSETQRNKGNFPGRFSGRQFSNSRSEMNVSTLELGDSALYLCASSLRQGTNEKLFFGSGTQLSVL.

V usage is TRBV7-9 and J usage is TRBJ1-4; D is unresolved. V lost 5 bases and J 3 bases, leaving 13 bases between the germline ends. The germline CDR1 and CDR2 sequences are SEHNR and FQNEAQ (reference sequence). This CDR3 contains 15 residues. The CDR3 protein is CASSILLGSNEKLFF. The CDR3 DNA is TGTGCCAGCAGCATCCTACTGGGCTCTAATGAAAAACTGTTTTTT.

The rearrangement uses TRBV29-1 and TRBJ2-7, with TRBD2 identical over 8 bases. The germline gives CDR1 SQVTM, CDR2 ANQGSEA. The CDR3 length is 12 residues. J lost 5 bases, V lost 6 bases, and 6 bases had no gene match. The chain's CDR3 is CSVQRGWNEQYF. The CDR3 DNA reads TGCAGCGTCCAGCGGGGGTGGAACGAGCAGTACTTC.

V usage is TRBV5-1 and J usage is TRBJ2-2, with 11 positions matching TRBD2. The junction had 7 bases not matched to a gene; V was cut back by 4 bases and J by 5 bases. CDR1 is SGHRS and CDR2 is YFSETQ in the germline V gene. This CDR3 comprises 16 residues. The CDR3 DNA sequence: TGCGCCAGCAGCCCCCTAGCGGGGGGCTCTACCGGGGAGCTGTTTTTT. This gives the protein CASSPLAGGSTGELFF.

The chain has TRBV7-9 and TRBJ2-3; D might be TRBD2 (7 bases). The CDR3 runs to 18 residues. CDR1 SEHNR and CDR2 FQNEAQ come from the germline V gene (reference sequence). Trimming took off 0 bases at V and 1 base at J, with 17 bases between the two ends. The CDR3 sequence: CASSLALGGGAGTDTQYF. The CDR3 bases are TGTGCCAGCAGCTTAGCCCTCGGTGGGGGGGCCGGCACAGATACGCAGTATTTT.

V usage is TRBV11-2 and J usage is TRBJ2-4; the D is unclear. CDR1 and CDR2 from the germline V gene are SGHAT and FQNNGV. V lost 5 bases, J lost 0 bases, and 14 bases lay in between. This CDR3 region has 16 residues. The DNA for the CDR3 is TGTGCCAGCAGCCCCTCAGAGGTGCTAGCCAAAAACATTCAGTACTTC. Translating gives CASSPSEVLAKNIQYF.

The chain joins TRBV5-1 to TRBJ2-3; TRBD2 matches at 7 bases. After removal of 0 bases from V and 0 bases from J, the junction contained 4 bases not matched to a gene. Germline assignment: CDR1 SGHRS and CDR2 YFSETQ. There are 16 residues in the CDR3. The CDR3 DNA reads TGCGCCAGCAGCTTGGATATAGCGGGTAGCACAGATACGCAGTATTTT. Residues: CASSLDIAGSTDTQYF.

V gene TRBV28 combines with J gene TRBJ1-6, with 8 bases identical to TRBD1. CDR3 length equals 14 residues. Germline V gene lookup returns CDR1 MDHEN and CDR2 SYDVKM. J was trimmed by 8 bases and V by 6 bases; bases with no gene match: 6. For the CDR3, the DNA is TGTGCCAGCAGATGGACAGGGCGGGATTCACCCCTCCACTTT. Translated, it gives CASRWTGRDSPLHF. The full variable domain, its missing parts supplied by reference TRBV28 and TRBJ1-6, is DVKVTQSSRYLVKRTGEKVFLECVQDMDHENMFWYRQDPGLGLRLIYFSYDVKMKEKGDIPEGYSVSREKKERFSLILESASTNQTSMYLCASRWTGRDSPLHFGNGTRLTVT.

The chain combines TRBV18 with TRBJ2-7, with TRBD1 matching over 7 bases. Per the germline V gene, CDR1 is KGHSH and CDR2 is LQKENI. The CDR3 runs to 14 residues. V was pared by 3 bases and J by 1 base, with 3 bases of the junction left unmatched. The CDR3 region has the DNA TGTGCCAGCTCACCGGACAGGAGGTCCTACGAGCAGTACTTC. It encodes CASSPDRRSYEQYF.

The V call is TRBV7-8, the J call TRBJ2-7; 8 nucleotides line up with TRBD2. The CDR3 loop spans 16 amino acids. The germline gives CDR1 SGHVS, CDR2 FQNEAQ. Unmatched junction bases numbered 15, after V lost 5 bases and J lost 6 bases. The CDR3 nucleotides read TGTGCCAGCAGCCGTTATTCGGGACTAGTTGGAAGCGAGCAGTACTTC. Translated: CASSRYSGLVGSEQYF.